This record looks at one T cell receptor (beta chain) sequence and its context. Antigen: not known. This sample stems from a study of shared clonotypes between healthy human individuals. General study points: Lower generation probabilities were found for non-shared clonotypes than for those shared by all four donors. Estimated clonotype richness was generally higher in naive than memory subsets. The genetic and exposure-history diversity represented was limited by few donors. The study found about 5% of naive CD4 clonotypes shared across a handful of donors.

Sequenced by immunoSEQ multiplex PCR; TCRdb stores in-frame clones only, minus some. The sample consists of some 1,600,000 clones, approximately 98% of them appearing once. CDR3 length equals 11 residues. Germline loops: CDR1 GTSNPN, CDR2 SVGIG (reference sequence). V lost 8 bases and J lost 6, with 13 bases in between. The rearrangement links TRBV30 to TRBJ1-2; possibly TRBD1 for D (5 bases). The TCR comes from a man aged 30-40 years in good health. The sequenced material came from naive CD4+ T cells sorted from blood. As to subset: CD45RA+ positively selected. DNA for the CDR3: TGTGCCGGCCATATGGGGCATGGCTACACCTTC. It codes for CAGHMGHGYTF.